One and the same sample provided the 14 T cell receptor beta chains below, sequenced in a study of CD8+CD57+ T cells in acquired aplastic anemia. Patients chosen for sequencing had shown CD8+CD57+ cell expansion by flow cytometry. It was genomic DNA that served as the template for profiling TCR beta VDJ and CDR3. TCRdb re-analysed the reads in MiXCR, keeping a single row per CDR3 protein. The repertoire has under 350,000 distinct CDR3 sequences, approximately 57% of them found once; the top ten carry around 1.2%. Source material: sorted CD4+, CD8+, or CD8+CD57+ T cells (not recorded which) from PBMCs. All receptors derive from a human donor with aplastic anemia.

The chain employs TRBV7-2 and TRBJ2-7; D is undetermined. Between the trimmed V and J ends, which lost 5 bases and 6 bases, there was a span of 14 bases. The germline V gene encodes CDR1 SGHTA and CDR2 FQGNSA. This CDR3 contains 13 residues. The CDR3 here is CASSPIHGGEQYF. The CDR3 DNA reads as TGTGCCAGCAGCCCCATACACGGCGGCGAGCAGTACTTC.

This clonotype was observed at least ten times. The CDR3 coding sequence is TGCGCCAGCAGCAGTAGCGGGGGGGATGAGCAGTTCTTC. Amino acids: CASSSSGGDEQFF. The chain couples TRBV10-1 to TRBJ2-1, with TRBD2 identical over 11 bases. This CDR3 has 13 amino acids. Germline-derived CDR1 and CDR2 are WNHNN and SYGVQD (reference sequence). V gave up 6 bases and J gave up 8 bases; unmatched junction bases: 3.

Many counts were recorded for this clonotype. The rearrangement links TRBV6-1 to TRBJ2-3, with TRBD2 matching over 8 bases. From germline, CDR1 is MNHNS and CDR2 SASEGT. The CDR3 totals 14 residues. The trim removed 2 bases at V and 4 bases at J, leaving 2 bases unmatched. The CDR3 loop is CASSELAGADTQYF. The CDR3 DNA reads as TGTGCCAGCAGTGAACTAGCGGGTGCAGATACGCAGTATTTT.

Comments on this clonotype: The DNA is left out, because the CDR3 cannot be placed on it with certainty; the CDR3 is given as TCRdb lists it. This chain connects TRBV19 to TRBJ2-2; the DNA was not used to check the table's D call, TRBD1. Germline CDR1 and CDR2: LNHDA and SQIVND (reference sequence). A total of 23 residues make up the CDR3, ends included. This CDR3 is CASSLQGEGYEQYFGPGTRELFF.

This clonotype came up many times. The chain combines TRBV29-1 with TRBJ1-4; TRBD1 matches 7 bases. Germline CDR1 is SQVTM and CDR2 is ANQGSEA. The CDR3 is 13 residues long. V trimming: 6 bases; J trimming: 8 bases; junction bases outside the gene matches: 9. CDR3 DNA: TGCAGCGTCGTGACAGGGTCCGGGGAAAAACTGTTTTTT. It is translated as CSVVTGSGEKLFF.

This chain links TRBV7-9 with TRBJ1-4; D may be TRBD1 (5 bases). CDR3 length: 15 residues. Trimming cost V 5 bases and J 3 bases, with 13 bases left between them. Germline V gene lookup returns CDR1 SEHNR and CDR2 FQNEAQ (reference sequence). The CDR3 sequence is CASSPTGLSNEKLFF. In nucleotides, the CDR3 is TGTGCCAGCAGCCCGACGGGGCTTTCTAATGAAAAACTGTTTTTT.

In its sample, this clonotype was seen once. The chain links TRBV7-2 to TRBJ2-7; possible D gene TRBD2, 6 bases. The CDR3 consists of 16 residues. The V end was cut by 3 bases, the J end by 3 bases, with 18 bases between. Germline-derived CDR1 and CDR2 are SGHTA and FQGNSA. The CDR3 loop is CASSFTFSGRHYEQYF. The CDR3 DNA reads TGTGCCAGCAGCTTCACGTTCTCAGGGAGGCACTACGAGCAGTACTTC.

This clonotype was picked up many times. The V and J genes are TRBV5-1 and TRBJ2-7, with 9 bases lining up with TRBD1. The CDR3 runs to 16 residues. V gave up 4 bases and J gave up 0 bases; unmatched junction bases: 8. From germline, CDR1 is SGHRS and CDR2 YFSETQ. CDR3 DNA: TGCGCCAGCAGCAGCCCCGGGACAGGGCTCTCCTACGAGCAGTACTTC. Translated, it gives CASSSPGTGLSYEQYF. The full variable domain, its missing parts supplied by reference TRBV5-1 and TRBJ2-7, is KAGVTQTPRYLIKTRGQQVTLSCSPISGHRSVSWYQQTPGQGLQFLFEYFSETQRNKGNFPGRFSGRQFSNSRSEMNVSTLELGDSALYLCASSSPGTGLSYEQYFGPGTRLTVT.

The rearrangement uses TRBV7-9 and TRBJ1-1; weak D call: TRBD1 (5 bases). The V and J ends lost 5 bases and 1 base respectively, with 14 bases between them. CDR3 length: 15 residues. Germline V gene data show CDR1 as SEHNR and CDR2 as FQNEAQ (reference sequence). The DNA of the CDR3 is TGTGCCAGCAGCCCCCCCAAGGGGAAGAACACTGAAGCTTTCTTT. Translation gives CASSPPKGKNTEAFF.

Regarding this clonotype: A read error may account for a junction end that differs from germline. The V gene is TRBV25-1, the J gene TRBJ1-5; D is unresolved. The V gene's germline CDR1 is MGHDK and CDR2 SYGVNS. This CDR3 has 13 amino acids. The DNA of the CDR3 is TGTGCCAGCAGTGCCGACGGCAATCAGCCCCGGCATTTT. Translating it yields CASSADGNQPRHF.

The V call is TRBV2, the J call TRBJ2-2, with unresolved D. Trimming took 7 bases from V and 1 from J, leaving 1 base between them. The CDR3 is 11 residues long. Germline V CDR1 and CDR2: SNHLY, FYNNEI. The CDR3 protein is CASKNTGELFF. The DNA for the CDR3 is TGTGCCAGCAAGAACACCGGGGAGCTGTTTTTT. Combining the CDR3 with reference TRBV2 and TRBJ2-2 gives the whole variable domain EPEVTQTPSHQVTQMGQEVILRCVPISNHLYFYWYRQILGQKVEFLVSFYNNEISEKSEIFDDQFSVERPDGSNFTLKIRSTKLEDSAMYFCASKNTGELFFGEGSRLTVL.

CDR3 nucleotide sequence: TGTGCCAGCAGCTACGCGGGGGGGGGAGAGACCCAGTACTTC. Amino acids: CASSYAGGGETQYF. The V gene is TRBV7-2, the J gene TRBJ2-5, with TRBD2 matching 9 bases. The CDR3 loop spans 14 amino acids. V shed 4 bases, J shed 4 bases, and the junction held 4 bases outside the gene matches. In germline, CDR1 is SGHTA, CDR2 FQGNSA.

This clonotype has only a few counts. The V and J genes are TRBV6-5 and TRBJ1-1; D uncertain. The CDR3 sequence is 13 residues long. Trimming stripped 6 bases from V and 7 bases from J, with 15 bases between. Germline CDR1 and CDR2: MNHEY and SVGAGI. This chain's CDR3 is CASSVARGREAFF. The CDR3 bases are TGTGCCAGCAGCGTAGCGAGAGGACGTGAAGCTTTCTTT.

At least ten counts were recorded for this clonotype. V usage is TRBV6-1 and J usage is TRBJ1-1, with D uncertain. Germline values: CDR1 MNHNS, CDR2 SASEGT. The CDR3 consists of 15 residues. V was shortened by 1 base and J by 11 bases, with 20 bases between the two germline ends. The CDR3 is CASSEERAAVGMAFF. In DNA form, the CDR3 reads TGTGCCAGCAGTGAAGAACGGGCGGCGGTGGGAATGGCTTTCTTT.